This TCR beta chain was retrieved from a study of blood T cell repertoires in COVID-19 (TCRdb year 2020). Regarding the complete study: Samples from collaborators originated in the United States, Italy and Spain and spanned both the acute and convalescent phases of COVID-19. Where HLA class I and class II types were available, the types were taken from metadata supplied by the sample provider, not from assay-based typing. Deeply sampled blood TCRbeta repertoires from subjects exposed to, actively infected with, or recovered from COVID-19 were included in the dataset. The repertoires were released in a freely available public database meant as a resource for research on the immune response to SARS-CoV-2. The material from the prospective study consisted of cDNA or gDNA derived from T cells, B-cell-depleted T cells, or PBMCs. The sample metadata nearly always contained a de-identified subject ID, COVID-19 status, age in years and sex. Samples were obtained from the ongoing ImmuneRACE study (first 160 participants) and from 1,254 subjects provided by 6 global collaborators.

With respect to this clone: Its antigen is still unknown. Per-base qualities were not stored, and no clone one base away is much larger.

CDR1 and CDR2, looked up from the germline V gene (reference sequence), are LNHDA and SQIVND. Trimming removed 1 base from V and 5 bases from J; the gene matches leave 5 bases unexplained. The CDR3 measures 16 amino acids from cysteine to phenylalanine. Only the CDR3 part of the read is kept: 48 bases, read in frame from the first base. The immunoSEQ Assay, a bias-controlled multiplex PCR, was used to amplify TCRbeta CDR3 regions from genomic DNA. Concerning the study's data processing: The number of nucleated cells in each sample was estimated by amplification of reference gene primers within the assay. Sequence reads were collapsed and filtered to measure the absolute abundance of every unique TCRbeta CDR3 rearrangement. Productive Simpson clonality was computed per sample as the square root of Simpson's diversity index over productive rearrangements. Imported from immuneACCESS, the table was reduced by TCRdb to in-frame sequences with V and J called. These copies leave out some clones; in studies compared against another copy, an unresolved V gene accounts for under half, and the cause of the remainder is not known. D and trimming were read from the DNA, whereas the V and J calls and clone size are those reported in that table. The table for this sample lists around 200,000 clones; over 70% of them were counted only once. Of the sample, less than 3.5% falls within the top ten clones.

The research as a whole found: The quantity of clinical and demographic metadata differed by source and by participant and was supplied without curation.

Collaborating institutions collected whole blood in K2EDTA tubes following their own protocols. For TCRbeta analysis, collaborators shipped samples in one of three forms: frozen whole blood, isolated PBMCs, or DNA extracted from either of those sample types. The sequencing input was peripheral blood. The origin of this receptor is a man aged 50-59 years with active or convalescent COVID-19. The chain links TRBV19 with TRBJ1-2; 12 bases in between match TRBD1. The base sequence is TGTGCCAGTAGTATAGGCGGGACAGGGGGCTGGTATGGCTACACCTTC. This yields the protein CASSIGGTGGWYGYTF.